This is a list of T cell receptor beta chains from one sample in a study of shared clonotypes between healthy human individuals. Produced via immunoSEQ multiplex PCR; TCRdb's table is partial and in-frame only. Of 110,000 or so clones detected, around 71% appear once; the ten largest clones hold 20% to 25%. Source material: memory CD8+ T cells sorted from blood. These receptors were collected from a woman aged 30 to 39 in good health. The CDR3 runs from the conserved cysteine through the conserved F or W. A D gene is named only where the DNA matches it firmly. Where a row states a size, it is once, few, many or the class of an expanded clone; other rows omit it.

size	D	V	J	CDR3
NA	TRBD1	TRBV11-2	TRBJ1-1	CASSSIRQGETEAFF
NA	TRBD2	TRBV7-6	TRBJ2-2	CASSPLAGAITGELFF
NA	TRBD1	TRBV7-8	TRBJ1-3	CASSRRQGQTGNTIYF
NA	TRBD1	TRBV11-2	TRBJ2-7	CASSLGTVSSYEQYF
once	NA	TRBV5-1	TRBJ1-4	CASRREATNEKLFF
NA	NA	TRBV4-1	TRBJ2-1	CASSQVIVGPAYNEQFF
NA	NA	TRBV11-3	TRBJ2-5	CASSLGKAETQYF
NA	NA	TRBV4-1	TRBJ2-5	CASSQVSGDQETQYF
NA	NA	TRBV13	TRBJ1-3	CASSLEGTGNTIYF
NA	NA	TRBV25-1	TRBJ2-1	CASSDGRAPSSYNEQFF
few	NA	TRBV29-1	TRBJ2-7	CSVATGSYEQYF
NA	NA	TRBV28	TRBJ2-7	CASRGTAFGQYF
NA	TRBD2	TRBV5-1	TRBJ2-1	CASSAGLAGHNEQFF
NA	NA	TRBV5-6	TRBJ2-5	CASSQGRWRQETQYF